This entry features one T cell receptor (beta chain) sequence. These data belong to a study of blood T cell repertoires in COVID-19. Clones were sequenced by immunoSEQ multiplex PCR, and TCRdb holds only the in-frame ones, with some missing. The data contain 120,000 to 150,000 clones, around nine tenths of them singletons. This CDR3 contains 14 residues. V lost 4 bases, J lost 7 bases, and 16 bases lay in between. CDR1 is SGHDT and CDR2 is YYEEEE in the germline V gene. This clonotype was sampled from a woman aged 50 to 60 with active or convalescent COVID-19. The sequenced sample was peripheral blood. The genes are TRBV5-6 and TRBJ2-3, with D maybe TRBD2 (6 bases). The CDR3 loop is CASSRSDSGYTQYF. Written as DNA, the CDR3 is TGTGCCAGCAGCAGATCCGACAGCGGGTATACGCAGTATTTT.